This passage covers 4 T cell receptor beta chains from one sample sequenced in a study of blood T cells in healthy people across ages. It was with a sample-barcoded 5' primer and a J-beta primer mix that a second PCR of roughly 7 to 12 cycles was run. Via MiXCR, TCRdb re-called the 5' RACE reads, giving one row per CDR3 protein. The sample carries almost 1 million distinct CDR3 sequences, 51% recorded once. Sequencing used blood. All receptors derive from a woman aged 55-70 years in good health.

The V and J genes are TRBV6-2 or TRBV6-3 and TRBJ2-1; 15 nucleotides line up with TRBD2. The germline V gene has CDR1 MNHEY and CDR2 SVGEGT. The CDR3 consists of 19 residues. V lost 7 bases, J lost 4 bases, and 14 bases stayed unmatched. CDR3 loop: CASNQPGLAGGRSYNEQFF. As DNA, the CDR3 is TGTGCCAGCAACCAACCGGGACTAGCGGGAGGACGGAGTTACAATGAGCAGTTCTTC.

This clonotype was observed many times. CDR3 sequence reads: CASSPNLLGRTAGEQYF. CDR3 bases: TGTGCCAGCTCACCAAATCTCTTGGGGAGGACTGCGGGTGAGCAGTACTTC. The chain recombines TRBV18 with TRBJ2-7, with D maybe TRBD2 (6 bases). The CDR3 loop spans 17 amino acids. CDR1 and CDR2 (germline): KGHSH, LQKENI. V was clipped by 2 bases and J by 7 bases, with 24 bases between them.

This clonotype was seen more than once but under ten times. The V and J genes are TRBV5-6 and TRBJ2-1; a weak D match, TRBD2 (6 bases). Germline V gives CDR1 SGHDT, CDR2 YYEEEE. The CDR3 extends over 15 amino acids. V lost 6 bases to trimming and J lost 0 bases, with 13 bases between them. The CDR3 DNA reads TGTGCCAGCAACGCGGGGATTAGCTCCTACAATGAGCAGTTCTTC. It specifies CASNAGISSYNEQFF.

The V gene is TRBV2, the J gene TRBJ2-3; 16 bases line up with TRBD2. With V trimmed by 6 bases and J by 4 bases, 7 bases remained unmatched. Germline V CDR1 and CDR2: SNHLY, FYNNEI. The CDR3 has 17 residues. This chain's CDR3 is CASRAGTSGRASDTQYF. In DNA, the CDR3 is TGTGCCAGCAGGGCCGGGACTAGCGGGAGGGCCTCAGATACGCAGTATTTT.